This TCR beta chain was captured by sequencing in a study of identical twins. CDR1 is DFQATT and CDR2 is SNEGSKA in the germline V gene (reference sequence). Deletions cut 5 bases from V and 2 bases from J, with 13 bases between. The CDR3 is 13 amino acids. In TCRdb, the 5' RACE reads were re-called with MiXCR into one record per CDR3 protein. The repertoire holds around 250,000 distinct CDR3 sequences, with over 5% as singletons. A further study also used this sample, focusing on T cells expressing NK-cell markers. From that study: From sorted CD3+CD56+NKG2C+, CD3+CD56+NKG2C- and CD3+CD56-NKG2C+ T cells came the TCR beta repertoires.

This TCR derives from a young woman in good health. This sequence joins TRBV20-1 and TRBJ2-7, with D possibly matching TRBD1 (6 bases). The source material was CD8+ T cells sorted from blood. CDR3 sequence (DNA): TGCAGTGCTCAGGGGACCTTGACCTACGAGCAGTACTTC. Translating gives CSAQGTLTYEQYF.